The sequence of this TCR beta chain was determined in a study of T cells in Graves' hyperthyroidism and ophthalmopathy. Germline lookup yields CDR1 SGHRS and CDR2 YFSETQ. V lost 3 bases and J lost 3, with 12 bases in between. The length of the CDR3 is 14 residues. Study observations and caveats: Also found in blood were most expanded thyroid clonotypes above 0.001. Stable hyperthyroidism was told apart from ophthalmopathy by a model built on 13 V-J features.

For this clonotype: Its target is not known.

Amplification targeted TCR beta CDR3 regions from RNA transcripts. TCR CDR3 underwent first-round RT-PCR with the HTBI primer set. One entry per CDR3 protein, called by TCRdb with MiXCR from the multiplex PCR reads. This table has hundreds of thousands of distinct CDR3 sequences, roughly a third appearing once. Across 18 months, stable Graves' hyperthyroidism was marked by no progression to ophthalmopathy. The source is a woman aged 40-49 years with Graves' hyperthyroidism. This rearrangement joins TRBV5-1 to TRBJ1-1, with a possible D match to TRBD1 (5 bases). The material sequenced was blood. The chain's CDR3 is CASSWGRADTEAFF. CDR3 nucleotide sequence: TGCGCCAGCAGCTGGGGCAGGGCTGACACTGAAGCTTTCTTT.